This T cell receptor (beta chain) was obtained from a study of early T cells in non-severe SARS-CoV-2 infection. Study-wide background: Sequencing of unsorted whole blood was done on bulk RNA, leaving chains unpaired.

Each cDNA molecule carried a unique molecular identifier. One entry per CDR3 protein results from TCRdb running MiXCR on the 5' RACE reads. The data contain 50,000 to 80,000 distinct CDR3 sequences, 7% to 10% of them seen just once; the ten biggest clones take up about an eighth. The germline V gene has CDR1 KGHSH and CDR2 LQKENI. The CDR3 has 15 residues. V was cut by 3 bases and J by 0 bases, with 9 bases left in between. Study results and limitations: Sequences matched to VDJdb favored anti-spike CD8 responses, while private and CD4 specificities were missed.

As regards this clonotype: Its antigen remains unidentified.

The rearrangement uses TRBV18 and TRBJ1-3; no clear D gene. The TCR sequence derives from an adult who was a healthcare worker with PCR-confirmed SARS-CoV-2 infection or an uninfected control (not recorded which). This specimen was whole blood, taken at baseline. CDR3: CASSPQLSSGNTIYF. The CDR3 nucleotides read TGTGCCAGCTCACCGCAACTTAGCTCTGGAAACACCATATATTTT.